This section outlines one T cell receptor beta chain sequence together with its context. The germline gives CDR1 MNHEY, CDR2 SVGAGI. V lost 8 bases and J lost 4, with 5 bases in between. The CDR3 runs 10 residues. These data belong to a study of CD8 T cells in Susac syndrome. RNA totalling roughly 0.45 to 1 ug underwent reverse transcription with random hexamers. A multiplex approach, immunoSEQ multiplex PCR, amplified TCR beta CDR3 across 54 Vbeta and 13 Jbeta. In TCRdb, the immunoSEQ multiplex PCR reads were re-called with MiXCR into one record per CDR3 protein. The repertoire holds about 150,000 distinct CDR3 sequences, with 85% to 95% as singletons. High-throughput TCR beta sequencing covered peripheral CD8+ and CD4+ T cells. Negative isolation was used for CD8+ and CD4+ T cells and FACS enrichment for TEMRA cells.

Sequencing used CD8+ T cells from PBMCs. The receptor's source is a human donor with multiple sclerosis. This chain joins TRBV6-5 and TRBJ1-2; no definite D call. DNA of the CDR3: TGTGCCAGCTGGGGCTATGGCTACACCTTC. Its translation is CASWGYGYTF.